The rows below give T cell receptor beta chains drawn from one sample of a study of blood T cell repertoires in COVID-19. Libraries were prepared by immunoSEQ multiplex PCR; TCRdb keeps only in-frame clonotypes and omits some of them. The sample shows roughly 190,000 clones, around nine tenths of them seen only once. Sequenced: peripheral blood. These receptors were collected from a man aged 45-60 years with acute or convalescent COVID-19. Both conserved end residues are part of each CDR3. Each record gives: D gene, V gene, J gene, CDR3 protein. The D gene is left open where the match is weak.

d_gene: NA
v_gene: TRBV19
j_gene: TRBJ2-7
CDR3aa: CASSSDRFSYEQYF

d_gene: NA
v_gene: TRBV29-1
j_gene: TRBJ1-1
CDR3aa: CSVEQGFGLGTEAFF

d_gene: TRBD1
v_gene: TRBV19
j_gene: TRBJ2-2
CDR3aa: CASRGDGYRGNTGELFF

d_gene: TRBD1
v_gene: TRBV28
j_gene: TRBJ1-1
CDR3aa: CASSGTGVRTEAFF

d_gene: TRBD1
v_gene: TRBV3-1/TRBV3-2
j_gene: TRBJ1-4
CDR3aa: CASSQEGTGDEKLFF

d_gene: NA
v_gene: TRBV5-5
j_gene: TRBJ1-2
CDR3aa: CASSLGAAVYGYTF

d_gene: TRBD1
v_gene: TRBV5-1
j_gene: TRBJ2-2
CDR3aa: CASSPSLRGPGELFF

d_gene: TRBD1
v_gene: TRBV25-1
j_gene: TRBJ1-4
CDR3aa: CASRGDRKNEKLFF

d_gene: NA
v_gene: TRBV6-5
j_gene: TRBJ2-7
CDR3aa: CASSYGLRGGDEQYF

d_gene: NA
v_gene: TRBV27
j_gene: TRBJ1-5
CDR3aa: CASKGLGGGQPQHF

d_gene: TRBD1
v_gene: TRBV30
j_gene: TRBJ1-1
CDR3aa: CAWSPRDRGPTEAFF

d_gene: NA
v_gene: TRBV10-3
j_gene: TRBJ1-2
CDR3aa: CAISADYGYTF

d_gene: NA
v_gene: TRBV30
j_gene: TRBJ1-5
CDR3aa: CAWSGREGVNQPQHF

d_gene: NA
v_gene: TRBV27
j_gene: TRBJ2-7
CDR3aa: CASSPVGVRGSYEQYF

d_gene: TRBD2
v_gene: TRBV28
j_gene: TRBJ2-7
CDR3aa: CASSFLGGGDYEQYF

d_gene: NA
v_gene: TRBV15
j_gene: TRBJ1-3
CDR3aa: CATSREQPEEGNTIYF

d_gene: NA
v_gene: TRBV11-2
j_gene: TRBJ1-2
CDR3aa: CATGTGRSIRDGYTF

d_gene: TRBD2
v_gene: TRBV27
j_gene: TRBJ2-7
CDR3aa: CASSLLAGSSYEQYF

d_gene: TRBD1
v_gene: TRBV27
j_gene: TRBJ2-7
CDR3aa: CASSSPTGIYEQYF

d_gene: NA
v_gene: TRBV9
j_gene: TRBJ2-2
CDR3aa: CASSEVGALNTGELFF

d_gene: TRBD1
v_gene: TRBV4-1
j_gene: TRBJ2-2
CDR3aa: CASSHADRATGELFF

d_gene: TRBD1
v_gene: TRBV6-1
j_gene: TRBJ1-5
CDR3aa: CASSARDSRVFNSNQPQHF

d_gene: NA
v_gene: TRBV6-1
j_gene: TRBJ2-2
CDR3aa: CASSEGPGQVTGELFF

d_gene: NA
v_gene: TRBV6-4
j_gene: TRBJ2-3
CDR3aa: CASSVFYGGSDTQYF

d_gene: NA
v_gene: TRBV10-3
j_gene: TRBJ1-1
CDR3aa: CAISEFKNTEAFF

d_gene: NA
v_gene: TRBV7-9
j_gene: TRBJ2-2
CDR3aa: CASSQKGLNTGELFF

d_gene: NA
v_gene: TRBV19
j_gene: TRBJ1-3
CDR3aa: CASSTVSSGNTIYF

d_gene: TRBD1
v_gene: TRBV28
j_gene: TRBJ1-5
CDR3aa: CASIDREDQPQHF

d_gene: NA
v_gene: TRBV3-1/TRBV3-2
j_gene: TRBJ2-7
CDR3aa: CASSQGYYEQYF

d_gene: TRBD1
v_gene: TRBV4-2
j_gene: TRBJ1-5
CDR3aa: CASSQGDRGGSNQPQHF

d_gene: TRBD1
v_gene: TRBV28
j_gene: TRBJ1-1
CDR3aa: CASSAGTGGTEAFF

d_gene: TRBD1
v_gene: TRBV24-1
j_gene: TRBJ1-1
CDR3aa: CATRGTGRPEAFF

d_gene: NA
v_gene: TRBV6-6
j_gene: TRBJ2-5
CDR3aa: CASSYLGLGVGQYF

d_gene: TRBD2
v_gene: TRBV12-3/TRBV12-4
j_gene: TRBJ2-5
CDR3aa: CASSRAGVQTQYF

d_gene: TRBD2
v_gene: TRBV7-2
j_gene: TRBJ2-7
CDR3aa: CASRPIAGIEQYF

d_gene: NA
v_gene: TRBV30
j_gene: TRBJ2-6
CDR3aa: CAWSAGSGANVLTF

d_gene: TRBD1
v_gene: TRBV5-6
j_gene: TRBJ2-3
CDR3aa: CASSWDRRYAADTQYF

d_gene: NA
v_gene: TRBV5-1
j_gene: TRBJ2-1
CDR3aa: CASSLVAGNNEQFF

d_gene: NA
v_gene: TRBV5-4
j_gene: TRBJ2-3
CDR3aa: CASSFLGPEADTQYF

d_gene: NA
v_gene: TRBV3-1/TRBV3-2
j_gene: TRBJ1-3
CDR3aa: CASSRRTGNTIYF

d_gene: NA
v_gene: TRBV27
j_gene: TRBJ1-1
CDR3aa: CASSLSMGGTEAFF

d_gene: NA
v_gene: TRBV11-2
j_gene: TRBJ2-7
CDR3aa: CASSLDVVGGRSEQYF